A single sample is the source of the 4 T cell receptor beta chains below, sequenced in a study of post-analysis software for immune sequencing data. Points from the study as a whole: The study found TRBV5-6, TRBV5-1 and TRBV20-1 among 4 or 5 TRBV segments more frequent in patients than controls.

cDNA libraries of TCR beta carried unique molecular identifiers. TCRdb called the PCR reads again in MiXCR, with one record for every CDR3 protein. The table records 350,000 to 500,000 distinct CDR3 sequences, roughly 38% of them present only once. Which antigens these TCRs recognize remains unknown. Material for sequencing was blood. All receptors derive from a girl aged 2-10 years with multiple sclerosis.

The CDR3 reads CASSVEFSRADTQYF. In DNA, the CDR3 is TGTGCCAGCAGCGTAGAGTTTTCGAGAGCAGATACGCAGTATTTT. V and J are TRBV9 and TRBJ2-3; the D is unclear. The germline V and J ends were trimmed by 0 bases and 4 bases, with 12 bases remaining between them. Germline CDR1 and CDR2: SGDLS and YYNGEE. The CDR3 runs 15 residues.

The V and J genes are TRBV24-1 and TRBJ2-1; 8 bases fit TRBD2. Per the germline V gene, CDR1 is KGHDR and CDR2 is SFDVKD. Trimming took 0 bases from V and 14 from J; bases not matched to a gene: 8. The CDR3 has 14 amino acids. CDR3 sequence reads: CATSDLRKREFEFF. In DNA form, the CDR3 reads TGTGCCACCAGTGATTTGCGGAAGCGGGAGTTTGAGTTCTTC.

J is TRBJ2-1 and V is TRBV20-1, with a tentative D call TRBD2 (5 bases). Deletions cut 2 bases from V and 8 bases from J, with 19 bases between. Germline V lookup: CDR1 DFQATT, CDR2 SNEGSKA (reference sequence). The CDR3 extends over 15 amino acids. DNA for the CDR3: TGCAGTGCTAGATTGGCGGGCCTACGGATCGATGAGCAGTTCTTC. Residues: CSARLAGLRIDEQFF.

J is TRBJ1-4 and V is TRBV10-3; no firm D call. V dropped 6 bases and J dropped 8 bases, with 13 bases sitting between them. The CDR3 totals 13 residues. The germline V gene encodes CDR1 ENHRY and CDR2 SYGVKD. CDR3 in amino acids: CAIRSEQTEKLFF. Here the CDR3 DNA reads TGTGCCATCAGAAGCGAACAGACAGAAAAACTGTTTTTT.